This is a list of T cell receptor beta chains from one sample in a study of blood T cell repertoires in COVID-19. Data came from immunoSEQ multiplex PCR; TCRdb stores just in-frame clones and leaves some out. The data show about 110,000 clones, 84% seen once. The sequencing sample was made of peripheral blood. The receptors were sampled from a woman of 80 years or more with active or convalescent COVID-19. The CDR3 runs from the conserved cysteine through the conserved F or W. D genes are given only for firm matches. Size values are once, few and many counts, or a class for expanded clones, and some rows have none.

cdr3_nt: TGTGCCAGCAGCAAATCTTACTCTGGGGCCAACGTCCTGACTTTC
cdr3_aa: CASSKSYSGANVLTF
j_call: TRBJ2-6
v_call: TRBV21-1
d_call: .
clone_size: .

cdr3_nt: TGTGCCAGCAGCTTAACATACGACTGGTTCACCGGGGAGCTGTTTTTT
cdr3_aa: CASSLTYDWFTGELFF
j_call: TRBJ2-2
v_call: TRBV7-3
d_call: .
clone_size: .

cdr3_nt: TGTGCCAGCAGCTTGGCGCAGGGGGCGAACTACGAGCAGTACTTC
cdr3_aa: CASSLAQGANYEQYF
j_call: TRBJ2-7
v_call: TRBV5-4
d_call: TRBD1
clone_size: .

cdr3_nt: TGTGCCAGCAGCTCTGGACAGGGAGTCCGAGAGACCCAGTACTTC
cdr3_aa: CASSSGQGVRETQYF
j_call: TRBJ2-5
v_call: TRBV7-8
d_call: TRBD1
clone_size: few

cdr3_nt: TGTGCCAGCCACCGGGACAGGGGCCTCGCTGGAAACACCATATATTTT
cdr3_aa: CASHRDRGLAGNTIYF
j_call: TRBJ1-3
v_call: TRBV19
d_call: TRBD1
clone_size: .

cdr3_nt: TGTGCCTGGAGTCCAACAGGGTCGGCTAATGAAAAACTGTTTTTT
cdr3_aa: CAWSPTGSANEKLFF
j_call: TRBJ1-4
v_call: TRBV30
d_call: .
clone_size: .

cdr3_nt: TGCGCCAGCAGCCAACGGAGGAGCTCCTACAATGAGCAGTTCTTC
cdr3_aa: CASSQRRSSYNEQFF
j_call: TRBJ2-1
v_call: TRBV4-1
d_call: .
clone_size: .

cdr3_nt: TGTGCCAGCAACCAACCGCCTAGCGGCCAGGAGTGGGATGAGCAGTTCTTC
cdr3_aa: CASNQPPSGQEWDEQFF
j_call: TRBJ2-1
v_call: TRBV3-1/TRBV3-2
d_call: TRBD2
clone_size: .

cdr3_nt: TGTGCCAGCAGTTACTCGACGGGACTAGCGAACGAGGATGAGCAGTTCTTC
cdr3_aa: CASSYSTGLANEDEQFF
j_call: TRBJ2-1
v_call: TRBV6-2/TRBV6-3
d_call: TRBD2
clone_size: .

cdr3_nt: TGTGCCAGCAGCTTAGCGGGACTAGCGGGGTACAATGAGCAGTTCTTC
cdr3_aa: CASSLAGLAGYNEQFF
j_call: TRBJ2-1
v_call: TRBV11-2
d_call: TRBD2
clone_size: .

cdr3_nt: TGTGCCAGCAGTGACGCGGGAGGGCCTACCGGGGAGCTGTTTTTT
cdr3_aa: CASSDAGGPTGELFF
j_call: TRBJ2-2
v_call: TRBV2
d_call: TRBD2
clone_size: .

cdr3_nt: TGTGCCAGCAGCGTAAGGACAGGGAATGGCTACACCTTC
cdr3_aa: CASSVRTGNGYTF
j_call: TRBJ1-2
v_call: TRBV14
d_call: TRBD1
clone_size: .

cdr3_nt: TGTGCCAGCAGCTTACTTGGACTAGAACTGTTTTTT
cdr3_aa: CASSLLGLELFF
j_call: TRBJ1-4
v_call: TRBV7-2
d_call: .
clone_size: .

cdr3_nt: TGCGCCAGCAGCTCGACCCAGGGGGCAAGTGAAAAACTGTTTTTT
cdr3_aa: CASSSTQGASEKLFF
j_call: TRBJ1-4
v_call: TRBV5-1
d_call: TRBD1
clone_size: .

cdr3_nt: TGTGCCAGCAGTTTACTAGGGGGGGCTGGGTACGAGCAGTACTTC
cdr3_aa: CASSLLGGAGYEQYF
j_call: TRBJ2-7
v_call: TRBV28
d_call: .
clone_size: .

cdr3_nt: TGTGCCAGCAAGAGACAGGGGGCCAACGTCCTGACTTTC
cdr3_aa: CASKRQGANVLTF
j_call: TRBJ2-6
v_call: TRBV27
d_call: .
clone_size: .

cdr3_nt: TGTGCCAGCAGCCCTCGTACTAGCGGGACCTACGAGCAGTACTTC
cdr3_aa: CASSPRTSGTYEQYF
j_call: TRBJ2-7
v_call: TRBV3-1/TRBV3-2
d_call: TRBD2
clone_size: .

cdr3_nt: TGTGCCAGCAGCTTACGAGGGAAGGGTAACATTCAGTACTTC
cdr3_aa: CASSLRGKGNIQYF
j_call: TRBJ2-4
v_call: TRBV7-2
d_call: .
clone_size: .

cdr3_nt: TGTGCCAGCAGTTCCGTATACGTGGGGCGTAACTATGGCTACACCTTC
cdr3_aa: CASSSVYVGRNYGYTF
j_call: TRBJ1-2
v_call: TRBV27
d_call: .
clone_size: once

cdr3_nt: TGTGCCATCAGAGCAGCGGGAGGGGTCTCCTACAATGAGCAGTTCTTC
cdr3_aa: CAIRAAGGVSYNEQFF
j_call: TRBJ2-1
v_call: TRBV10-3
d_call: TRBD2
clone_size: .

cdr3_nt: TGTGCCAGCACCTCGGAGGGAAGCTCCTACGAGCAGTACTTC
cdr3_aa: CASTSEGSSYEQYF
j_call: TRBJ2-7
v_call: TRBV5-6
d_call: .
clone_size: .

cdr3_nt: TGTGCCAGCAGTTACCAGACTAGCTGGTTTGTTTACGAGCAGTACTTC
cdr3_aa: CASSYQTSWFVYEQYF
j_call: TRBJ2-7
v_call: TRBV6-5
d_call: TRBD2
clone_size: .

cdr3_nt: TGTGCCAGTAGTAAGTCGGGACAGGGTACAGATACGCAGTATTTT
cdr3_aa: CASSKSGQGTDTQYF
j_call: TRBJ2-3
v_call: TRBV19
d_call: TRBD1
clone_size: .

cdr3_nt: TGTGCCAGCAGCTTAACAGGGAGCACAGATACGCAGTATTTT
cdr3_aa: CASSLTGSTDTQYF
j_call: TRBJ2-3
v_call: TRBV11-3
d_call: .
clone_size: .

cdr3_nt: TGTGCCAGCAGCTTAATGGGGGCCCGGGAGCTGTTTTTT
cdr3_aa: CASSLMGARELFF
j_call: TRBJ2-2
v_call: TRBV7-2
d_call: .
clone_size: few

cdr3_nt: TGTGCCAGCGGGCGGGACGACGAGCAGTACTTC
cdr3_aa: CASGRDDEQYF
j_call: TRBJ2-7
v_call: TRBV2
d_call: .
clone_size: .

cdr3_nt: TGCGCCAGCAGCCAAGAACGGGACAGGAGTACCTACGAGCAGTACTTC
cdr3_aa: CASSQERDRSTYEQYF
j_call: TRBJ2-7
v_call: TRBV4-1
d_call: TRBD1
clone_size: .

cdr3_nt: TGCAGCGTTGGAGGACAGGGGAGAAACACCATATATTTT
cdr3_aa: CSVGGQGRNTIYF
j_call: TRBJ1-3
v_call: TRBV29-1
d_call: TRBD1
clone_size: .

cdr3_nt: TGTGCCAGCAGTTACTCCGGGACAGGGGTTGTCGGGGAGCTGTTTTTT
cdr3_aa: CASSYSGTGVVGELFF
j_call: TRBJ2-2
v_call: TRBV6-5
d_call: TRBD1
clone_size: .

cdr3_nt: TGTGCCAGTAGAACGACTAGCGGGAGTTGGGCAGATACGCAGTATTTT
cdr3_aa: CASRTTSGSWADTQYF
j_call: TRBJ2-3
v_call: TRBV19
d_call: TRBD2
clone_size: .

cdr3_nt: TGTGCCAGCAGCCCCGGGGGACAGGGGGCTCGGGAGACCCAGTACTTC
cdr3_aa: CASSPGGQGARETQYF
j_call: TRBJ2-5
v_call: TRBV9
d_call: TRBD1
clone_size: .

cdr3_nt: TGTGCCACCAGTGAAGGAGGTTCCAAGTGGGAGACCCAGTACTTC
cdr3_aa: CATSEGGSKWETQYF
j_call: TRBJ2-5
v_call: TRBV24-1
d_call: .
clone_size: .

cdr3_nt: TGTGCCAGCAGCTTAATTGCGGCAAATGAGCAGTTCTTC
cdr3_aa: CASSLIAANEQFF
j_call: TRBJ2-1
v_call: TRBV7-3
d_call: .
clone_size: many

cdr3_nt: TGCAGCGTTGGCGGCGGGCCTAGCACAGATACGCAGTATTTT
cdr3_aa: CSVGGGPSTDTQYF
j_call: TRBJ2-3
v_call: TRBV29-1
d_call: .
clone_size: .

cdr3_nt: TGTGCCAGCAGCGGAGGGATTACCTACGAGCAGTACTTC
cdr3_aa: CASSGGITYEQYF
j_call: TRBJ2-7
v_call: TRBV11-2
d_call: .
clone_size: .

cdr3_nt: TGTGCCAGCAGTTTTATGGGACAGCCGTACTTC
cdr3_aa: CASSFMGQPYF
j_call: TRBJ2-7
v_call: TRBV28
d_call: TRBD1
clone_size: .

cdr3_nt: TGTGCCAGCAGTTACTCGTTTCAGGGTACAGATACGCAGTATTTT
cdr3_aa: CASSYSFQGTDTQYF
j_call: TRBJ2-3
v_call: TRBV6-5
d_call: .
clone_size: .

cdr3_nt: TGTGCCAGCAGGGGTCCGGGGGCAACTAATGAAAAACTGTTTTTT
cdr3_aa: CASRGPGATNEKLFF
j_call: TRBJ1-4
v_call: TRBV7-9
d_call: .
clone_size: few

cdr3_nt: TGCGCCAGCAGCTTGGCCTCACTAGCGATCTACGAGCAGTACTTC
cdr3_aa: CASSLASLAIYEQYF
j_call: TRBJ2-7
v_call: TRBV5-1
d_call: TRBD2
clone_size: .

cdr3_nt: TGTGCCAGCAGCGCCCTCGGGACTAGCATCGGGGAGCTGTTTTTT
cdr3_aa: CASSALGTSIGELFF
j_call: TRBJ2-2
v_call: TRBV9
d_call: TRBD2
clone_size: .

cdr3_nt: TGTGCCAGCAGTGCGACAGGGGATTATGAGCAGTTCTTC
cdr3_aa: CASSATGDYEQFF
j_call: TRBJ2-1
v_call: TRBV6-2/TRBV6-3
d_call: TRBD1
clone_size: .

cdr3_nt: TGTGCCAGCAGCTTAGCTTCAGGCTTCTCCATTGACTATGGCTACACCTTC
cdr3_aa: CASSLASGFSIDYGYTF
j_call: TRBJ1-2
v_call: TRBV7-9
d_call: .
clone_size: few

cdr3_nt: TGTGCCAGCAGCAGATCGACAGGGATGAACACTGAAGCTTTCTTT
cdr3_aa: CASSRSTGMNTEAFF
j_call: TRBJ1-1
v_call: TRBV21-1
d_call: .
clone_size: .

cdr3_nt: TGTGCCAGCAGCCGCGGACAGGGGGCGCTTGAAAAACTGTTTTTT
cdr3_aa: CASSRGQGALEKLFF
j_call: TRBJ1-4
v_call: TRBV7-8
d_call: TRBD1
clone_size: .

cdr3_nt: TGTGCCAGCAGCCAAGATTCCGGCACAGGGGGCTGGAACTATGGCTACACCTTC
cdr3_aa: CASSQDSGTGGWNYGYTF
j_call: TRBJ1-2
v_call: TRBV14
d_call: TRBD1
clone_size: .

cdr3_nt: TGCGCCAGCAGCCAAGACGGACAGGGGGCCAACTATGGCTACACCTTC
cdr3_aa: CASSQDGQGANYGYTF
j_call: TRBJ1-2
v_call: TRBV4-1
d_call: TRBD1
clone_size: .

cdr3_nt: TGTGCCAGCAGCCAAGATATCAGGGCGGGACTTCAGTCACCCCTCCACTTT
cdr3_aa: CASSQDIRAGLQSPLHF
j_call: TRBJ1-6
v_call: TRBV3-1/TRBV3-2
d_call: .
clone_size: .

cdr3_nt: TGTGCCAGCAGCCGACTAGCGGGAGTATACGAGCAGTACTTC
cdr3_aa: CASSRLAGVYEQYF
j_call: TRBJ2-7
v_call: TRBV3-1/TRBV3-2
d_call: TRBD2
clone_size: .

cdr3_nt: TGCGCCAGCAGTCGATACTCGGATACGCAGTATTTT
cdr3_aa: CASSRYSDTQYF
j_call: TRBJ2-3
v_call: TRBV5-1
d_call: .
clone_size: .

cdr3_nt: TGTGCCAGCAGCTTAGCGGCGGGACAGGGGGCTTCCGAGCAGTACTTC
cdr3_aa: CASSLAAGQGASEQYF
j_call: TRBJ2-7
v_call: TRBV7-9
d_call: TRBD1
clone_size: once

cdr3_nt: TGTGCCAGCAGTGAAGTCGGTAGCGGGAGCGAGCAGTACTTC
cdr3_aa: CASSEVGSGSEQYF
j_call: TRBJ2-7
v_call: TRBV6-1
d_call: TRBD2
clone_size: .

cdr3_nt: TGTGCCAGCAGCGAGACAGGGGTAAACACCGGGGAGCTGTTTTTT
cdr3_aa: CASSETGVNTGELFF
j_call: TRBJ2-2
v_call: TRBV6-6
d_call: TRBD1
clone_size: .

cdr3_nt: TGTGCCAGCTCACCATCCGGGGGATGGGACACTGAAGCTTTCTTT
cdr3_aa: CASSPSGGWDTEAFF
j_call: TRBJ1-1
v_call: TRBV18
d_call: .
clone_size: .

cdr3_nt: TGCGCCAGCAGGGCGGGGGCCGGGACAGGCCTTTTGTTTACCTACGAGCAGTACTTC
cdr3_aa: CASRAGAGTGLLFTYEQYF
j_call: TRBJ2-7
v_call: TRBV10-1
d_call: .
clone_size: .

cdr3_nt: TGTGCCAGCAGCCGGGATAATTCACCCCTCCACTTT
cdr3_aa: CASSRDNSPLHF
j_call: TRBJ1-6
v_call: TRBV5-5
d_call: .
clone_size: .

cdr3_nt: TGTGCCAGTACCGGACAAAACGGAAACACCATATATTTT
cdr3_aa: CASTGQNGNTIYF
j_call: TRBJ1-3
v_call: TRBV19
d_call: .
clone_size: .

cdr3_nt: TGTGCCAGCAGCTTAAAACACCAGGGTGGTGAGCAGTTCTTC
cdr3_aa: CASSLKHQGGEQFF
j_call: TRBJ2-1
v_call: TRBV11-2
d_call: .
clone_size: .

cdr3_nt: TGTGCCAGCAGCCGGGGGGGGAACACAGATACGCAGTATTTT
cdr3_aa: CASSRGGNTDTQYF
j_call: TRBJ2-3
v_call: TRBV3-1/TRBV3-2
d_call: TRBD2
clone_size: .

cdr3_nt: TGTGCCAGCAGCCAATCCTCCGGAGGACAGGGTTTGAACACTGAAGCTTTCTTT
cdr3_aa: CASSQSSGGQGLNTEAFF
j_call: TRBJ1-1
v_call: TRBV4-2
d_call: TRBD1
clone_size: .

cdr3_nt: TGTGCCAGCAGCAACCGGGGACTAGCCCGGGCCGGAAGCTCCTACAATGAGCAGTTCTTC
cdr3_aa: CASSNRGLARAGSSYNEQFF
j_call: TRBJ2-1
v_call: TRBV21-1
d_call: .
clone_size: .